This T cell receptor beta chain stems from a study of blood T cell repertoires in COVID-19 (dated by TCRdb to about 2020). Study-level background: Samples covering the acute and convalescent phases of COVID-19 were provided by collaborators in the United States, Italy and Spain. The prospective study material was composed of cDNA or gDNA derived from T cells, B-cell-depleted T cells, or PBMCs. Deeply sampled blood TCRbeta repertoires from subjects exposed to, actively infected with, or recovered from COVID-19 were included in the dataset. The repertoires were released in a freely available public database intended as a resource for research on the immune response to SARS-CoV-2. Samples were obtained from the ongoing ImmuneRACE study (first 160 participants) and from about 1,300 subjects provided by 6 global collaborators. Nearly every sample came with metadata listing a de-identified subject ID, COVID-19 status, age in years and sex. Where HLA class I and class II types were available, the types were taken from metadata supplied by the sample provider, not from assay-based typing.

On this clone: Its target antigen remains unknown. Per-base quality was not reported, and no clone a single base away is much larger than it.

Broad study findings and their caveats: The quantity of clinical and demographic metadata differed by source and by participant and was supplied without curation.

TCRbeta CDR3 regions were amplified from genomic DNA using the immunoSEQ Assay, a bias-controlled multiplex PCR. On the authors' methods: The number of nucleated cells in each sample was estimated by amplification of reference gene primers within the assay. Sequence reads were collapsed and filtered to measure the absolute abundance of every unique TCRbeta CDR3 rearrangement. For each sample, productive Simpson clonality was calculated as the square root of Simpson's diversity index across productive rearrangements. Drawn from immuneACCESS, this table holds only the in-frame rearrangements with V and J called that TCRdb kept. Clones are partly lost; checked studies trace under half to an unresolved V gene and leave the rest unexplained. The V and J calls and clone size come from that table; D and trimming were worked out from the DNA. The sample includes more than 110,000 clones, with around 80% observed a single time. The ten largest clones take up 1.5% to 2% of the sample.

As encoded in the germline V gene (reference sequence), CDR1 is LNHDA while CDR2 is SQIVND. The cysteine opens and the phenylalanine closes a CDR3 of 13 amino acids. The retained sequence is limited to the CDR3, 39 bases, with the frame set at the first base. V was cut back by 7 bases and J by 1 base, leaving a gap of 9 bases between them. In the prospective study, participants were about 18 to 89 years old, resided in about two dozen geographic areas of the United States, and were enrolled through a virtual design. In the prospective study, participants were assigned to cohorts based on the clinical history participants reported in a screening survey and a study questionnaire. A participant counted as exposed if, within 2 weeks of entering the study, that participant had been in contact with someone who had a PCR-confirmed or clinician-diagnosed COVID-19 case. Mobile phlebotomists in the prospective study collected whole blood, serum and a nasopharyngeal or oropharyngeal swab from every participant. Over an approximately 2-month period, participants in the prospective study had the option of providing additional blood draws and questionnaires. Blood samples from the prospective study were shipped frozen or at room temperature prior to DNA extraction.

The TCR was taken from a woman younger than 30 who had been exposed to COVID-19. Sequencing was performed on PBMCs or T cells enriched from blood (not recorded which). The rearrangement joined TRBV19 to TRBJ2-3; a tentative D match to TRBD1 spans 5 bases. The CDR3 protein: CASTPTGTDTQYF. The DNA sequence is TGTGCCAGTACCCCGACAGGCACAGATACGCAGTATTTT.